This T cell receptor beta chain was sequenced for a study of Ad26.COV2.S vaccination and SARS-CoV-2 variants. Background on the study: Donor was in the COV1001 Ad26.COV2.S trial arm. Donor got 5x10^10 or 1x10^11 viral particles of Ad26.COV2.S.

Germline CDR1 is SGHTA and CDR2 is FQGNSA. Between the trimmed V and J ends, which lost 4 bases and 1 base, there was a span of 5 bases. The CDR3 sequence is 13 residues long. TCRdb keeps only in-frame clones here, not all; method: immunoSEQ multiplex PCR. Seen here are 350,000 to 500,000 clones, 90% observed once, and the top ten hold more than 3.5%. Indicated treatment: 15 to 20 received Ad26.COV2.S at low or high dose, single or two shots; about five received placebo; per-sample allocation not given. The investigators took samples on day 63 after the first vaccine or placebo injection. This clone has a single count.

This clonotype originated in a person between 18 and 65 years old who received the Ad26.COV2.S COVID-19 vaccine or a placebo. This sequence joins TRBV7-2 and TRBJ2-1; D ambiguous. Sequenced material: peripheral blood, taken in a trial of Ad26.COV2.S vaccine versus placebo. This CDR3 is CASSSGSYNEQFF. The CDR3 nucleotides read TGTGCCAGCAGCTCCGGATCCTACAATGAGCAGTTCTTC.